This TCR beta chain was captured by sequencing in a study of T cell clones after liver transplantation. Study-wide background: A pre-transplant mixed lymphocyte reaction with TCRbeta sequencing defined graft-donor-reactive clones followed in post-transplant blood. Pre-transplant mixed lymphocyte reactions yielded third-party-reactive TCRbeta sequences as comparators for graft-donor-reactive sequences. Study observations and caveats: Compared with third party-reactive sequences, donor-reactive ones declined more, independent of withdrawal success. Small, mixed patient groups and varying post-transplant times limit these conclusions.

Notes on this clone: Its antigen is still unknown.

TCRdb keeps only in-frame clones here, not all; method: immunoSEQ multiplex PCR. The table records 55,000 to 75,000 clones, about 71% of them present only once. The V gene end was trimmed by 6 bases and the J gene end by 6 bases; junction bases not matched to a gene: 6. CDR1 SQVTM and CDR2 ANQGSEA come from the germline V gene. The CDR3 is 13 amino acids. The chain links TRBV29-1 to TRBJ2-1, with 9 bases identical to TRBD1. This sequence originates from a human patient who received a liver transplant. Some of the T cells might come from the graft donor. The sequencing used CD4+ T cells from blood, collected at the approximately 16-month timepoint. CDR3 residues: CSVGTGLSNEQFF. For the CDR3, the DNA is TGCAGCGTGGGGACAGGGCTAAGCAATGAGCAGTTCTTC.